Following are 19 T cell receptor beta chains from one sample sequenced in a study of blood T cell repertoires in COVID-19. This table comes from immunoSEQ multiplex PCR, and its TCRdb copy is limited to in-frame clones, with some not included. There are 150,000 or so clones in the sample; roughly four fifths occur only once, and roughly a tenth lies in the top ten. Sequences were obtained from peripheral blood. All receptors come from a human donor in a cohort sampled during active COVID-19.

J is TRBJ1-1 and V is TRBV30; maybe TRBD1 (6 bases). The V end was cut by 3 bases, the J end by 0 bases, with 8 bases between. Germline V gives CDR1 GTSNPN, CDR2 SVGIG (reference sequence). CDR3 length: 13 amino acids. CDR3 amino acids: CAWSGDMNTEAFF. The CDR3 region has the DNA TGTGCCTGGAGCGGGGACATGAACACTGAAGCTTTCTTT. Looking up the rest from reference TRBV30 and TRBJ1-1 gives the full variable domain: SQTIHQWPATLVQPVGSPLSLECTVEGTSNPNLYWYRQAAGRGLQLLFYSVGIGQISSEVPQNLSASRPQDRQFILSSKKLLLSDSGFYLCAWSGDMNTEAFFGQGTRLTVV.

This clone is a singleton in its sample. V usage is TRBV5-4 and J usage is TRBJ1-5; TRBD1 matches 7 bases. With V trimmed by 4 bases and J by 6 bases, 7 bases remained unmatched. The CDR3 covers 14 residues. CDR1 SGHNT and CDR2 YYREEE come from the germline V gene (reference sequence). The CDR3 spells CASSDRTGGQPQHF. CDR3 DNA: TGTGCCAGCAGCGATCGGACAGGCGGTCAGCCCCAGCATTTT.

The CDR3 here is CASSATGTGELFF. The CDR3 DNA reads as TGCGCCAGCAGTGCTACAGGAACCGGGGAGCTGTTTTTT. V usage is TRBV10-1 and J usage is TRBJ2-2, with D possibly matching TRBD1 (5 bases). The CDR3 sequence is 13 residues long. CDR1 is WNHNN, CDR2 SYGVQD, per germline (reference sequence). V lost 4 bases and J 5 bases, leaving 8 bases between the germline ends.

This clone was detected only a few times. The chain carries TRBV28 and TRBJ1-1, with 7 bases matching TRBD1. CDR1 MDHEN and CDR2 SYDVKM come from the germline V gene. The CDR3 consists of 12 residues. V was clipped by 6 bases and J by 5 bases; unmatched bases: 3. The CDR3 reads CASRGGRTEAFF. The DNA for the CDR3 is TGTGCCAGCAGAGGGGGCAGGACTGAAGCTTTCTTT.

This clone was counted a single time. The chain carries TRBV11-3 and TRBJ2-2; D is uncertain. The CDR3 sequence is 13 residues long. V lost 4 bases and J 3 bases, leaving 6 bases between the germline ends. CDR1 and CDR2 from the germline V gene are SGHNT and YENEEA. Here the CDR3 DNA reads TGTGCCAGCAGCTACACATACACCGGGGAGCTGTTTTTT. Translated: CASSYTYTGELFF.

The CDR3 is CASSPGQGPYNSPLHF. In nucleotides, the CDR3 is TGTGCCAGCAGCCCCGGACAGGGGCCCTATAATTCACCCCTCCACTTT. The genes are TRBV6-6 and TRBJ1-6; 9 bases are a match to TRBD1. V shed 6 bases and J 2 bases; nucleotides not matched to a gene: 5. Per germline, CDR1 MNHNY and CDR2 SVGAGI (reference sequence). The CDR3 loop spans 16 amino acids.

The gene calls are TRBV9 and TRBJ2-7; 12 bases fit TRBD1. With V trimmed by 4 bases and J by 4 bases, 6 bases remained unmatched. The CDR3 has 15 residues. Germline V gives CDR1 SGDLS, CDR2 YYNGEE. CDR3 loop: CASSTGQGAWYEQYF. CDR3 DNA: TGTGCCAGCAGCACGGGACAGGGGGCATGGTACGAGCAGTACTTC.

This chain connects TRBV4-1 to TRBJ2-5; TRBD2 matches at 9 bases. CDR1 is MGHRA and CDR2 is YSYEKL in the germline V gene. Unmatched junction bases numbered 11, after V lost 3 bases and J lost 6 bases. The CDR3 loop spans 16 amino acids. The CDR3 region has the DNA TGCGCCAGCAGCCAGACTCTATTTAGCGGGAGTAAGACCCAGTACTTC. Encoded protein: CASSQTLFSGSKTQYF.

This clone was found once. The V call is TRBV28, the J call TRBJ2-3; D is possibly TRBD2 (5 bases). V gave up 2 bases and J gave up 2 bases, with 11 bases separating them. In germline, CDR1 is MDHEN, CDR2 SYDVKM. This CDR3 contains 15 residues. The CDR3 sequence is CASSLGGLNTDTQYF. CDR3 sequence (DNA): TGTGCCAGCAGTTTAGGAGGTCTGAACACAGATACGCAGTATTTT.

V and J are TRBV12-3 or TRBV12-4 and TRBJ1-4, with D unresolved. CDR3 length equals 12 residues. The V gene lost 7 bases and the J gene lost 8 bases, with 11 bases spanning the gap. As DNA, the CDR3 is TGTGCCAGCACCATGGGGAGAGAAAAACTGTTTTTT. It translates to CASTMGREKLFF.

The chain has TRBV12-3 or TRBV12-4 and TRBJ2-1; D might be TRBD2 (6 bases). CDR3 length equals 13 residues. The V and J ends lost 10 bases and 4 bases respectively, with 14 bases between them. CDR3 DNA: TGTGCCACCCGGGGACTGACATACAATGAGCAGTTCTTC. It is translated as CATRGLTYNEQFF.

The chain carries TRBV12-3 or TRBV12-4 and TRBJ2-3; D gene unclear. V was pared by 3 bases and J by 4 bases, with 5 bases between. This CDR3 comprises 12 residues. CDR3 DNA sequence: TGTGCCAGCAGTTTGGCGGCAGATACGCAGTATTTT. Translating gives CASSLAADTQYF.

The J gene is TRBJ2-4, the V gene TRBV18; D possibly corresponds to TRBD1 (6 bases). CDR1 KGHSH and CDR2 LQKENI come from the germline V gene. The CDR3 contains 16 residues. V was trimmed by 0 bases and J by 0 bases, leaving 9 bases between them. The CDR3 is CASSPPGALAKNIQYF. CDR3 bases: TGTGCCAGCTCACCACCGGGGGCTTTAGCCAAAAACATTCAGTACTTC.

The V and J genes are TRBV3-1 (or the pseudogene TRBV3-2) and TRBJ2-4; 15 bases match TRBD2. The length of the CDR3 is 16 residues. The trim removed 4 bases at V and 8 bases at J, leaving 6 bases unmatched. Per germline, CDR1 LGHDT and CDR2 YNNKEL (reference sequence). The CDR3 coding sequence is TGTGCCAGCAGCCCCGGACTAGCGGGAGGGCCAGACATTCAGTACTTC. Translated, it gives CASSPGLAGGPDIQYF.

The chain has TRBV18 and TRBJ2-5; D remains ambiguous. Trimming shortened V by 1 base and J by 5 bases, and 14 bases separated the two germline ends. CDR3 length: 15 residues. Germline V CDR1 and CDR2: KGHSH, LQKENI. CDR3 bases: TGTGCCAGCTCACCACGGCAGGAAAGTCGTGAGACCCAGTACTTC. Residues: CASSPRQESRETQYF.

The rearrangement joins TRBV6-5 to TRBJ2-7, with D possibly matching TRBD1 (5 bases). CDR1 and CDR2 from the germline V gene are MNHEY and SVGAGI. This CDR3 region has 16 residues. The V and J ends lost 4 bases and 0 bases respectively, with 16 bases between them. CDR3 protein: CASSSRHTGYSYEQYF. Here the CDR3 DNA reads TGTGCCAGCAGTTCGCGCCATACAGGATACTCCTACGAGCAGTACTTC.

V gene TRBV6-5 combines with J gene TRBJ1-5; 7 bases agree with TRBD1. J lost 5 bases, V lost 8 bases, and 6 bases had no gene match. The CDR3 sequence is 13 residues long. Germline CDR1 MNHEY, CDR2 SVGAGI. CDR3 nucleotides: TGTGCCAGCGGACGGCAGGGGGATCAGCCCCAGCATTTT. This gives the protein CASGRQGDQPQHF.

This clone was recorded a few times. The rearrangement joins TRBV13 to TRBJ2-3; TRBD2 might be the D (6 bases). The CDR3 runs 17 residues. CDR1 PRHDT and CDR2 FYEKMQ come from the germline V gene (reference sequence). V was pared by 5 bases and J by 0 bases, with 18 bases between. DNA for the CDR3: TGTGCCAGCAGCCCGGTAATCGAGGGGACTAGCACAGATACGCAGTATTTT. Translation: CASSPVIEGTSTDTQYF.

CDR3 DNA sequence: TGTGCCAGCACCTTGAACACTGAAGCTTTCTTT. This translates into CASTLNTEAFF. The chain recombines TRBV2 with TRBJ1-1; D remains ambiguous. From germline, CDR1 is SNHLY and CDR2 FYNNEI. Trimming shortened V by 7 bases and J by 0 bases, and 3 bases separated the two germline ends. The CDR3 runs to 11 residues.